Listed here are 15 T cell receptor beta chains from one sample, sequenced in a study of early T cells in non-severe SARS-CoV-2 infection. From the 5' RACE reads, TCRdb called clonotypes with MiXCR, one entry per CDR3 protein. The data hold around 60,000 distinct CDR3 sequences, with 20% observed a single time. Sample: whole blood, taken at baseline. The receptors originated from an adult who was a healthcare worker with PCR-confirmed SARS-CoV-2 infection or an uninfected control (not recorded which).

V gene TRBV24-1 combines with J gene TRBJ2-1; 10 bases map to TRBD1. Germline V gene lookup returns CDR1 KGHDR and CDR2 SFDVKD. The J segment lost 6 bases and the V segment lost 3 bases, leaving 4 bases of the junction unmatched. This CDR3 has 15 amino acids. CDR3 region: CATSDDRDRGNEQFF. The DNA of the CDR3 is TGTGCCACCAGTGATGACCGGGACAGGGGCAATGAGCAGTTCTTC.

The table lists this clonotype with a count of one. This chain joins TRBV27 and TRBJ2-2; D is undetermined. Looked up from germline, CDR1 is MNHEY and CDR2 is SMNVEV (reference sequence). Trimming removed 3 bases from V and 6 bases from J, with 14 bases in between. This CDR3 is built from 15 residues. The CDR3 spells CASSLGKLGSGELFF. CDR3 coding DNA: TGTGCCAGCAGTTTGGGCAAGCTAGGGTCCGGGGAGCTGTTTTTT.

The V call is TRBV4-1, the J call TRBJ1-5; D perhaps matches TRBD1 (6 bases). V was shortened by 0 bases and J by 4 bases, with 10 bases between the two germline ends. This CDR3 has 15 amino acids. CDR1 and CDR2 (germline): MGHRA, YSYEKL. The CDR3 region is CASSQDWGANQPQHF. The CDR3 DNA reads TGCGCCAGCAGCCAAGATTGGGGGGCAAATCAGCCCCAGCATTTT.

There are a few counts of this clonotype. Written as DNA, the CDR3 is TGTGCCAGCACCGGGACAGGCTATAATTCACCCCTCCACTTT. This codes for CASTGTGYNSPLHF. The chain combines TRBV12-3 or TRBV12-4 with TRBJ1-6; 8 bases are a match to TRBD1. This CDR3 region has 14 residues. Trimming cost V 7 bases and J 3 bases; bases outside gene matches: 2.

As regards this clonotype: This may come from a read error, since a much larger clone is one base off. The rearrangement joins TRBV6-1 to TRBJ2-1; 12 bases match TRBD2. J gave up 10 bases and V 4 bases, and 11 bases lay outside the gene matches. Germline V lookup: CDR1 MNHNS, CDR2 SASEGT. The CDR3 spans 16 residues. CDR3 bases: TGTGCCAGCAGTGGCCTACTAGCGGGGGGAAGGGAGGAGCAGTTCTTC. Residues: CASSGLLAGGREEQFF.

The chain has TRBV10-3 and TRBJ2-2; D might be TRBD2 (6 bases). The CDR3 length is 14 residues. Germline V lookup: CDR1 ENHRY, CDR2 SYGVKD. V lost 4 bases to trimming and J lost 7 bases, with 13 bases between them. The CDR3 bases are TGTGCCATCAGTGGGGACCCGGAGGGCGGGGAGCTGTTTTTT. This gives the protein CAISGDPEGGELFF.

The table lists this clonotype with a few counts. The chain combines TRBV5-1 with TRBJ1-1; no reliable D call. Trimming pared 5 bases from V and 2 bases from J, leaving 13 bases between. Germline V gene data show CDR1 as SGHRS and CDR2 as YFSETQ. There are 14 residues in the CDR3. This CDR3 is CASSWPKSNTEAFF. CDR3 sequence (DNA): TGCGCCAGCAGTTGGCCGAAGAGCAACACTGAAGCTTTCTTT.

This clonotype was seen a few times. The J gene is TRBJ2-7, the V gene TRBV4-1; D might be TRBD1 (6 bases). This CDR3 is built from 13 residues. The V gene's germline CDR1 is MGHRA and CDR2 YSYEKL. The V gene lost 2 bases and the J gene lost 6 bases, with 11 bases spanning the gap. The CDR3 is CASSQLQGSEQYF. For the CDR3, the DNA is TGCGCCAGCAGCCAACTACAGGGTAGCGAGCAGTACTTC.

The chain recombines TRBV12-3 or TRBV12-4 with TRBJ2-3; 8 bases map to TRBD2. Germline trimming cut 6 bases from V and 5 bases from J; bases unmatched to any gene: 7. The CDR3 runs to 14 residues. The CDR3 region is CASSFGLAGDTQYF. The CDR3 bases are TGTGCCAGCAGCTTTGGACTAGCTGGAGATACGCAGTATTTT.

This clonotype was picked up a small number of times. The chain carries TRBV19 and TRBJ2-3; the D gene is possibly TRBD1 (6 bases). V lost 6 bases, J lost 6 bases, and 13 bases lay in between. Germline-derived CDR1 and CDR2 are LNHDA and SQIVND (reference sequence). The CDR3 has 13 amino acids. The CDR3 bases are TGTGCCAGTAGCCCTCTTCAGGGGGATACGCAGTATTTT. This sequence encodes CASSPLQGDTQYF.

The chain combines TRBV7-2 with TRBJ2-7, with TRBD1 as a possible D gene (5 bases). Germline V gene lookup returns CDR1 SGHTA and CDR2 FQGNSA. V lost 3 bases, J lost 2 bases, and 11 bases lay in between. The CDR3 consists of 14 residues. The DNA for the CDR3 is TGTGCCAGCAGCTTCGGGCAGGGCCCCTACGAGCAGTACTTC. It encodes CASSFGQGPYEQYF.

The chain carries TRBV24-1 and TRBJ2-3; D is unresolved. The CDR3 has 12 amino acids. Looked up from germline, CDR1 is KGHDR and CDR2 is SFDVKD. Deletions cut 3 bases from V and 2 bases from J, with 2 bases between. The CDR3 nucleotides are TGTGCCACCAGTGATGACACAGATACGCAGTATTTT. Its translation is CATSDDTDTQYF.

V is TRBV12-3 or TRBV12-4 and J is TRBJ2-5; perhaps TRBD2 as D (8 bases). The CDR3 totals 14 residues. Trimming stripped 5 bases from V and 7 bases from J, with 17 bases between. This CDR3 is CASSPGGTAGTQYF. The CDR3 DNA reads as TGTGCCAGCAGTCCGGGGGGGACAGCGGGGACCCAGTACTTC.

In its sample, this clonotype was seen many times. The rearrangement links TRBV5-5 to TRBJ2-7; the D is unclear. The CDR3 is 15 amino acids. V was trimmed by 2 bases and J by 2 bases, leaving 14 bases between them. Germline V gene data show CDR1 as SGHKS and CDR2 as YYEKEE (reference sequence). CDR3 protein: CASSFKSGGTYEQYF. The CDR3 DNA follows: TGTGCCAGCAGCTTCAAATCGGGCGGAACCTACGAGCAGTACTTC.

V is TRBV4-2 and J is TRBJ1-2; the D gene is possibly TRBD1 (5 bases). V lost 1 base and J lost 0, with 6 bases in between. The CDR3 has 14 residues. Germline assignment: CDR1 LGHNA and CDR2 YNFKEQ. CDR3 nucleotide sequence: TGTGCCAGCAGCCAAGGGGGGGCTAACTATGGCTACACCTTC. Translation: CASSQGGANYGYTF.